This is a list of T cell receptor beta chains from one sample in a study of shared clonotypes between healthy human individuals. Sequencing used immunoSEQ multiplex PCR; TCRdb keeps in-frame clones, though not all of them. The repertoire includes about 500,000 clones, approximately 80% of them detected once, and approximately 12% sits in the top ten. The sample was PBMCs. All receptors come from a woman between 40 and 50 years old in good health. Some clones in this sample may be carry-over from other donors' samples. The CDR3 runs from the conserved cysteine through the conserved F or W. Each record gives: J gene, V gene, CDR3 protein.

TRBJ1-5,TRBV30,CAWTLPTRNSNQPQHF
TRBJ1-5,TRBV19,CASTLGQGTNQPQHF
TRBJ2-7,TRBV10-3,CAISESGSHYEQYF
TRBJ2-1,TRBV5-1,CASQTSGSYNEQFF
TRBJ1-5,TRBV27,CASSFRGQGNNQPQHF
TRBJ2-7,TRBV28,CASSTSGSTYEQYF
TRBJ2-7,TRBV27,CASSNRDSPYEQYF
TRBJ2-5,TRBV14,CASSLKSLYMGETQYF
TRBJ2-7,TRBV7-9,CASSLRQSSYEQYF
TRBJ2-2,TRBV7-2,CASSLNPGRDTGELFF
TRBJ2-5,TRBV19,CASKRDPQETQYF
-,TRBV30,CAWSALLGRTSYEQYF
TRBJ2-3,TRBV5-4,CASSQKLAGEVDTQYF
TRBJ1-2,TRBV28,CASSLVGPHYGYTF
TRBJ1-1,TRBV30,CAWSEGEGRNTEAFF
TRBJ2-7,TRBV28,CASSLWGRVYSYEQYF
TRBJ1-1,TRBV13,CASSSNRGRGTEAFF
TRBJ1-2,TRBV29-1,CSVEDHNHGYTF
TRBJ1-4,TRBV27,CASSLRGVPSTNEKLFF
TRBJ2-7,TRBV2,CASRGLAGARGYEQYF
TRBJ2-6,TRBV19,CASSMGGIGANVLTF
TRBJ2-3,TRBV15,CATSRESGQGRADTQYF
TRBJ2-7,TRBV6-5,CASSYLGQGAGQYF
TRBJ1-1,TRBV7-3,CASSLTANTEAFF
TRBJ2-7,TRBV5-1,CASSWRVSYEQYF
TRBJ2-7,TRBV6-5,CASRIAGGPVEQYF
TRBJ2-7,TRBV23-1,CASSFSGLTYEQYF
TRBJ1-5,TRBV28,CASSVGPRDQPQHF
TRBJ2-3,TRBV19,CASSPGLWGADTQYF
TRBJ2-3,TRBV29-1,CSGGLAGGPMTDTQYF
TRBJ1-4,TRBV18,CASSPGNNEKLFF
TRBJ2-3,TRBV12-5,CASGSPDDTQYF
TRBJ2-5,TRBV5-1,CASSLRGGGETQYF
TRBJ1-3,TRBV6-5,CASSSALSGNTIYF
TRBJ2-5,TRBV5-4,CASSFPAGPETQYF
TRBJ1-1,TRBV6-1,CAILVGRETEAFF
TRBJ2-7,TRBV18,CASSPAAELSYEQYF
TRBJ2-7,TRBV11-2,CASSPRFDRSSEQYF
TRBJ2-1,TRBV27,CASSPTLAGPLNEQFF
TRBJ2-7,TRBV30,CAWTTGQGEQYF